These 29 T cell receptor beta chains came from one sample sequenced in a study of breast tumors, draining lymph nodes, adjacent tissues. Samples came from axillary lymph nodes draining the breast cancer. Via MiXCR, TCRdb re-called the multiplex PCR reads, giving one row per CDR3 protein. The table lists some 170,000 distinct CDR3 sequences, 33% of them singletons. Sample: axillary lymph node tissue. These receptors all stem from a female donor with breast cancer. Some clones in this sample may be carry-over from other donors' samples.

In the case of this clonotype: A much larger clonotype is one base distant, so this may be a read error. The rearrangement uses TRBV7-8 and TRBJ1-1; D call uncertain. Germline assignment: CDR1 SGHVS and CDR2 FQNEAQ. The CDR3 covers 13 residues. V was pared by 1 base and J by 8 bases, with 11 bases between. Here the CDR3 reads CASSLGVAVEAFF. The DNA of the CDR3 is TGTGCCAGCAGCTTAGGCGTGGCAGTGGAAGCTTTCTTT.

This clonotype was counted at least ten times. V usage is TRBV10-2 and J usage is TRBJ2-3, with D unclear. Germline V gene lookup returns CDR1 WSHSY and CDR2 SAAADI. The CDR3 has 15 amino acids. The V and J ends lost 2 bases and 1 base respectively, with 10 bases between them. Here the CDR3 DNA reads TGCGCCAGCAGTGAGCCAGCCGAAGGCACAGATACGCAGTATTTT. Translation gives CASSEPAEGTDTQYF.

The sample holds many counts of this clonotype. J is TRBJ1-4 and V is TRBV2, with 9 bases aligning to TRBD1. Germline values: CDR1 SNHLY, CDR2 FYNNEI. Trimming at V came to 7 bases and at J to 10 bases, leaving 13 bases not matched to a gene. The CDR3 sequence is 15 residues long. The CDR3 nucleotides read TGTGCCAGCACGGGAGTATGGGACAGGGAAGTAAAACTGTTTTTT. Its translation is CASTGVWDREVKLFF.

The V gene is TRBV7-2, the J gene TRBJ2-1; tentative D call: TRBD2 (6 bases). Germline-derived CDR1 and CDR2 are SGHTA and FQGNSA. The CDR3 has 15 residues. V was trimmed by 2 bases and J by 5 bases, leaving 13 bases between them. The CDR3 sequence is CASSLPEGPHNEQFF. The CDR3 DNA is TGTGCCAGCAGCTTACCGGAGGGGCCACACAATGAGCAGTTCTTC.

This clonotype has at least ten counts. The chain carries TRBV24-1 and TRBJ2-1; D might be TRBD1 (6 bases). The V and J ends lost 5 bases and 2 bases respectively, with 15 bases between them. CDR1 is KGHDR and CDR2 is SFDVKD in the germline V gene. This CDR3 region has 16 residues. CDR3 residues: CATSGNRVNTYNEQFF. The DNA of the CDR3 is TGTGCCACCAGTGGTAACAGGGTTAACACCTACAATGAGCAGTTCTTC.

This clonotype was seen at least ten times. This sequence joins TRBV7-9 and TRBJ2-7, with TRBD2 matching over 12 bases. J gave up 2 bases and V 5 bases, and 10 bases lay outside the gene matches. CDR3 length: 17 residues. Germline lookup yields CDR1 SEHNR and CDR2 FQNEAQ (reference sequence). Here the CDR3 reads CASSPGASGGVAYEQYF. The CDR3, as DNA: TGTGCCAGCAGCCCAGGGGCTAGCGGGGGGGTCGCCTACGAGCAGTACTTC.

In this sample, this clonotype turned up many times. The chain links TRBV5-1 to TRBJ2-7; D is possibly TRBD2 (6 bases). CDR1 and CDR2 (germline): SGHRS, YFSETQ. The CDR3 covers 14 residues. V shed 0 bases and J shed 4 bases, with 11 bases lying between them. The CDR3 protein is CASSLEGLKYEQYF. CDR3 sequence (DNA): TGCGCCAGCAGCTTGGAGGGACTTAAGTACGAGCAGTACTTC.

The V call is TRBV2, the J call TRBJ2-6; no clear D. This CDR3 region has 11 residues. V gave up 4 bases and J gave up 13 bases, with 8 bases separating them. The germline V gene has CDR1 SNHLY and CDR2 FYNNEI. CDR3 protein: CASSGPRVLTF. CDR3 DNA sequence: TGTGCCAGCAGTGGTCCCAGGGTCCTGACTTTC.

Ten or more counts support this clonotype. V gene TRBV28 combines with J gene TRBJ1-2, with a possible D match to TRBD1 (6 bases). Germline loops: CDR1 MDHEN, CDR2 SYDVKM. V lost 1 base and J 8 bases, leaving 11 bases between the germline ends. The CDR3 contains 13 residues. The CDR3 region has the DNA TGTGCCAGCAGTTTATTGGGGGCGCAAGGCTACACCTTC. This encodes CASSLLGAQGYTF.

This clonotype showed up just a few times. J is TRBJ2-5 and V is TRBV7-2; D is unclear. With 1 base removed from V and 4 bases from J, the gap between germline ends came to 10 bases. This CDR3 is 14 amino acids long. Germline CDR1 SGHTA, CDR2 FQGNSA. The CDR3 DNA reads as TGTGCCAGCAGCTTAGGCCTCACTGGAGAGACCCAGTACTTC. Its translation is CASSLGLTGETQYF. The full variable domain, rest sourced from reference TRBV7-2 and TRBJ2-5, is GAGVSQSPSNKVTEKGKDVELRCDPISGHTALYWYRQSLGQGLEFLIYFQGNSAPDKSGLPSDRFSAERTGGSVSTLTIQRTQQEDSAVYLCASSLGLTGETQYFGPGTRLLVL.

This clonotype was seen many times. CDR3 DNA sequence: TGTGCCAGCAGCGTAGCAGGGAGAGGAGATACGCAGTATTTT. Residues: CASSVAGRGDTQYF. The genes are TRBV9 and TRBJ2-3, with D perhaps assigned TRBD1 or TRBD2 (5 bases each). CDR1 SGDLS and CDR2 YYNGEE come from the germline V gene. V lost 0 bases, J lost 5 bases, and 10 bases lay in between. The CDR3 is 14 amino acids.

Ten or more counts support this clonotype. The V and J genes are TRBV7-9 and TRBJ1-6, with 7 bases aligning to TRBD1. This CDR3 region has 15 residues. The junction had 6 bases not matched to a gene; V was cut back by 5 bases and J by 5 bases. Germline-derived CDR1 and CDR2 are SEHNR and FQNEAQ (reference sequence). The CDR3 nucleotides read TGTGCCAGCAGCCCGAGGACAGGCCATAATTCACCCCTCCACTTT. Its translation: CASSPRTGHNSPLHF.

The gene calls are TRBV24-1 and TRBJ1-4; possible D gene TRBD1, 6 bases. The V end lost 5 bases, the J end lost 2 bases, and 20 bases lay between the germline ends. The CDR3 spans 18 residues. CDR1 and CDR2 (germline): KGHDR, SFDVKD. The CDR3 nucleotides are TGTGCCACCAGTGCTAGTATGGACAGACGGGTTACTAATGAAAAACTGTTTTTT. Protein: CATSASMDRRVTNEKLFF.

The chain has TRBV5-1 and TRBJ1-4; TRBD1 matches 7 bases. CDR1 and CDR2 from the germline V gene are SGHRS and YFSETQ. The CDR3 has 16 amino acids. The V and J ends lost 2 bases and 7 bases, in that order; junction bases with no gene match: 11. The chain's CDR3 is CASSLTGTDRSEKLFF. As DNA, the CDR3 is TGCGCCAGCAGCTTAACCGGGACAGATCGAAGTGAAAAACTGTTTTTT. The entire variable domain, with the rest obtained from reference TRBV5-1 and TRBJ1-4, is as follows: KAGVTQTPRYLIKTRGQQVTLSCSPISGHRSVSWYQQTPGQGLQFLFEYFSETQRNKGNFPGRFSGRQFSNSRSEMNVSTLELGDSALYLCASSLTGTDRSEKLFFGSGTQLSVL.

This clonotype was counted between two and nine times. Since a much larger clone is just one base distant, this may be a read error. This chain connects TRBV5-4 to TRBJ2-7; 8 bases match TRBD2. Trimming at V came to 4 bases and at J to 3 bases, leaving 9 bases not matched to a gene. The CDR3 extends over 15 amino acids. The V gene's germline CDR1 is SGHNT and CDR2 YYREEE (reference sequence). CDR3 sequence: CASSPREAGGYEQYF. In DNA, the CDR3 is TGTGCCAGCAGCCCCAGGGAGGCGGGGGGCTACGAGCAGTACTTC.

The V gene is TRBV9, the J gene TRBJ2-7, with D unclear. In germline, CDR1 is SGDLS, CDR2 YYNGEE. CDR3 length: 16 residues. V was pared by 4 bases and J by 0 bases, with 17 bases between. The CDR3 DNA sequence: TGTGCCAGCAGCCCTAGAGTTTCCAGGTCCTCCTACGAGCAGTACTTC. Translation: CASSPRVSRSSYEQYF.

This clonotype was counted many times. This may be a read error: a much more frequent sequence differs by one nucleotide. As DNA, the CDR3 is TGTGCCAGCATCTGGGCTAGCGGAGGGGAAGAGACCCGGTACTTC. It encodes CASIWASGGEETRYF. This rearrangement joins TRBV7-9 to TRBJ2-5, with TRBD2 matching over 7 bases. The V gene's germline CDR1 is SEHNR and CDR2 FQNEAQ (reference sequence). This CDR3 is built from 15 residues.

This clonotype has a count of ten or more. The rearrangement joins TRBV5-1 to TRBJ2-5; TRBD1 might be the D (7 bases). Germline loops: CDR1 SGHRS, CDR2 YFSETQ. This CDR3 has 13 amino acids. Trimming removed 4 bases at V and 3 bases at J, with 10 bases between. The CDR3 sequence is CASSGGTEETQYF. DNA of the CDR3: TGCGCCAGCAGCGGCGGGACAGAAGAGACCCAGTACTTC.

This clonotype has more than one count but fewer than ten. The chain recombines TRBV6-6 with TRBJ2-3; D possibly corresponds to TRBD1 (5 bases). Germline CDR1 and CDR2: MNHNY and SVGAGI (reference sequence). V was trimmed by 5 bases and J by 4 bases, leaving 19 bases between them. CDR3 length equals 16 residues. In nucleotides, the CDR3 is TGTGCCAGCAGTCACGGGTCCTTCCAGGGCGCAGATACGCAGTATTTT. Protein sequence: CASSHGSFQGADTQYF.

This clonotype showed up many times. Relative to the germline gene, one junction end is altered; a read error may explain this. This chain joins TRBV5-6 and TRBJ2-7; TRBD2 matches 7 bases. Per germline, CDR1 SGHDT and CDR2 YYEEEE. This CDR3 contains 14 residues. Here the CDR3 reads CASSLQVLGRELYF. Written as DNA, the CDR3 is TGTGCCAGCAGCTTGCAGGTACTGGGGAGGGAGCTGTACTTC.

This clonotype came up many times. The CDR3 loop is CSVETAGAETQYF. CDR3 DNA sequence: TGCAGCGTTGAAACTGCAGGGGCGGAGACCCAGTACTTC. The rearrangement uses TRBV29-1 and TRBJ2-5; a weak D match, TRBD1 (6 bases). This CDR3 is built from 13 residues. Per germline, CDR1 SQVTM and CDR2 ANQGSEA. V lost 2 bases and J 5 bases, leaving 12 bases between the germline ends.

CDR3 DNA sequence: TGTGCCAGCAGCGTTCCCGGGACAGGGTTTCTCTTGACGCAGTATTTT. The encoded protein is CASSVPGTGFLLTQYF. V and J are TRBV7-2 and TRBJ2-3; 9 nucleotides agree with TRBD1. The CDR3 has 16 amino acids. In germline, CDR1 is SGHTA, CDR2 FQGNSA. The ends lost 5 bases at V and 9 bases at J; junction bases unmatched: 15.

This clonotype has at least ten counts. This sequence joins TRBV19 and TRBJ1-6; TRBD1 is a possible D gene (6 bases). Looked up from germline, CDR1 is LNHDA and CDR2 is SQIVND (reference sequence). V was trimmed by 3 bases and J by 6 bases, leaving 9 bases between them. The CDR3 runs 14 residues. Here the CDR3 DNA reads TGTGCCAGTAGTATTGGGGGCCTTAATTCACCCCTCCACTTT. Translated: CASSIGGLNSPLHF.

This clonotype showed up many times. The V gene is TRBV18, the J gene TRBJ2-2; either TRBD1 or TRBD2 may fit D (5 bases each). The CDR3 is made up of 16 amino acids. Trimming left V 6 bases short and J 1 base short, with 15 bases between. Germline loops: CDR1 KGHSH, CDR2 LQKENI. CDR3: CASSRGPDKNTGELFF. The CDR3 region has the DNA TGTGCCAGCTCCCGGGGCCCGGACAAGAACACCGGGGAGCTGTTTTTT.

This clonotype occurred many times. The chain carries TRBV27 and TRBJ2-3, with D unclear. The germline V and J ends were trimmed by 8 bases and 2 bases, with 8 bases remaining between them. The CDR3 sequence is 12 residues long. From germline, CDR1 is MNHEY and CDR2 SMNVEV (reference sequence). Written as DNA, the CDR3 is TGTGCCAGCGGTTATTACACAGATACGCAGTATTTT. It yields the protein CASGYYTDTQYF.

This clonotype was counted ten times or more. The V and J genes are TRBV20-1 and TRBJ1-2; 12 bases align to TRBD1. V lost 3 bases, J lost 7 bases, and 6 bases stayed unmatched. The V gene's germline CDR1 is DFQATT and CDR2 SNEGSKA (reference sequence). This CDR3 is 14 amino acids long. CDR3 sequence reads: CSARMGQGAGGYTF. The CDR3 coding sequence is TGCAGTGCTAGGATGGGACAGGGGGCCGGTGGCTACACCTTC.

This clonotype was counted many times. This chain uses TRBV13 with TRBJ1-2; 7 nucleotides align to TRBD1. The CDR3 runs to 14 residues. The trim removed 0 bases at V and 7 bases at J, leaving 5 bases unmatched. Germline CDR1 is PRHDT and CDR2 is FYEKMQ (reference sequence). CDR3: CASSLGTGSIGYTF. In DNA, the CDR3 is TGTGCCAGCAGCTTAGGGACAGGGTCGATTGGCTACACCTTC. Variable domain in full (rest from reference TRBV13 and TRBJ1-2): AAGVIQSPRHLIKEKRETATLKCYPIPRHDTVYWYQQGPGQDPQFLISFYEKMQSDKGSIPDRFSAQQFSDYHSELNMSSLELGDSALYFCASSLGTGSIGYTFGSGTRLTVV.

Comment on this clonotype: Possible read error: a much larger clone is one base away. As DNA, the CDR3 is TGCAGTGCTAGAGTTCAGGGCGGTGAGCCGTACTTC. It is translated as CSARVQGGEPYF. The chain couples TRBV20-1 to TRBJ2-7; D perhaps matches TRBD1 (5 bases). The CDR3 has 12 amino acids. Looked up from germline, CDR1 is DFQATT and CDR2 is SNEGSKA (reference sequence).

Note on this clonotype: One base away lies a much larger clone, so this may be a sequencing read error. The V and J genes are TRBV20-1 and TRBJ1-2; tentatively, D is TRBD1 (5 bases). The CDR3 consists of 13 residues. Germline V gives CDR1 DFQATT, CDR2 SNEGSKA (reference sequence). The CDR3 is CTVLPRETDAYTF. CDR3 nucleotides: TGCACCGTACTGCCCAGGGAAACGGATGCCTACACCTTC.